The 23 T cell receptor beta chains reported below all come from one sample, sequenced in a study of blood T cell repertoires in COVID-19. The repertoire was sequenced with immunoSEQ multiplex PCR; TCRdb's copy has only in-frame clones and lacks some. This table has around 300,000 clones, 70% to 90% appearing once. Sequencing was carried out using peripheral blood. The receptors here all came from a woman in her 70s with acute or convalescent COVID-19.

CDR3 loop: CSFNREAYNEQFF. The CDR3, as DNA: TGCAGCTTTAACAGGGAAGCCTACAATGAGCAGTTCTTC. The chain couples TRBV29-1 to TRBJ2-1; D may be TRBD1 (6 bases). The CDR3 has 13 residues. CDR1 is SQVTM, CDR2 ANQGSEA, per germline. The ends were cut back, 8 bases at V and 2 bases at J, with 13 bases in the middle.

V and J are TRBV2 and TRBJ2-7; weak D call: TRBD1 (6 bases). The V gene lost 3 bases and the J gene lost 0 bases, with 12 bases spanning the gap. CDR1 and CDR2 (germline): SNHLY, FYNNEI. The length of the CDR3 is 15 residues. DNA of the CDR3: TGTGCCAGCAGTGATAGGACCAGGGGCTCCTACGAGCAGTACTTC. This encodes CASSDRTRGSYEQYF. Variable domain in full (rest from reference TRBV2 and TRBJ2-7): EPEVTQTPSHQVTQMGQEVILRCVPISNHLYFYWYRQILGQKVEFLVSFYNNEISEKSEIFDDQFSVERPDGSNFTLKIRSTKLEDSAMYFCASSDRTRGSYEQYFGPGTRLTVT.

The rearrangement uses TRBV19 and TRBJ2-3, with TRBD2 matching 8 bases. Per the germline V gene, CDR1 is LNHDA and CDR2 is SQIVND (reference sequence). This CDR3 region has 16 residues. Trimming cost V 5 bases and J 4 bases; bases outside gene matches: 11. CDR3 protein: CASSAQGGTSSDTQYF. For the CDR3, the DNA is TGTGCCAGTAGTGCCCAGGGAGGGACTAGTTCAGATACGCAGTATTTT.

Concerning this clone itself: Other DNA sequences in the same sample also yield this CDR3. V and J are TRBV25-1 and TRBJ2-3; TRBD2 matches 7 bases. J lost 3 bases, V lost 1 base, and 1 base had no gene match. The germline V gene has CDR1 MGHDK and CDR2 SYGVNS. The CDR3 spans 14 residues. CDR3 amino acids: CASSEWGGTDTQYF. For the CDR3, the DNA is TGTGCCAGCAGTGAATGGGGGGGGACAGATACGCAGTATTTT.

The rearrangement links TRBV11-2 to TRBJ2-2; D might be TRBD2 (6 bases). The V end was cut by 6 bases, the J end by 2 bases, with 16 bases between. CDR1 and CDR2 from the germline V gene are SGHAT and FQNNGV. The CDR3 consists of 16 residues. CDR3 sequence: CASREGWGENTGELFF. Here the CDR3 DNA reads TGTGCCAGCAGGGAGGGTTGGGGGGAAAACACCGGGGAGCTGTTTTTT.

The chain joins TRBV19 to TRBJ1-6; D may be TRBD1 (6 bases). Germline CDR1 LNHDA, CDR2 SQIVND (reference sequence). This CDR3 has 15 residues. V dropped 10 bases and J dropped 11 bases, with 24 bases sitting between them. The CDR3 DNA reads TGTGCCACCGGGCGTGGGGGCGCCGCTCCGCCACCCCTCCACTTT. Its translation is CATGRGGAAPPPLHF. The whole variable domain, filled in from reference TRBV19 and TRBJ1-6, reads DGGITQSPKYLFRKEGQNVTLSCEQNLNHDAMYWYRQDPGQGLRLIYYSQIVNDFQKGDIAEGYSVSREKKESFPLTVTSAQKNPTAFYLCATGRGGAAPPPLHFGNGTRLTVT.

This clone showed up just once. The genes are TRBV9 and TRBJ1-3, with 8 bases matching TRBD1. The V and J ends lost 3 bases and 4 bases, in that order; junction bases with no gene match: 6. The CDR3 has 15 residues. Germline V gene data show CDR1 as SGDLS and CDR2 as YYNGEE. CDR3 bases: TGTGCCAGCAGCGCCGGACAGGGCTACGGAAACACCATATATTTT. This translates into CASSAGQGYGNTIYF.

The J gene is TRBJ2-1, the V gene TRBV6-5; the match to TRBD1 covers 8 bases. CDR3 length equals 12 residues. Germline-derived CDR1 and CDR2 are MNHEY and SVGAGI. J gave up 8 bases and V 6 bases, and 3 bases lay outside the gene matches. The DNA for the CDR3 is TGTGCCAGCAGCGTACAGGGGGATGAGCAGTTCTTC. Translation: CASSVQGDEQFF.

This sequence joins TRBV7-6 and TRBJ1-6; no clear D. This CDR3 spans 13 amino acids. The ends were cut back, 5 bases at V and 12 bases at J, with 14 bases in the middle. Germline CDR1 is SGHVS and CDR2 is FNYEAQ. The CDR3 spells CASSERAGIPLHF. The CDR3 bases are TGTGCCAGCAGCGAACGGGCGGGAATACCCCTCCACTTT.

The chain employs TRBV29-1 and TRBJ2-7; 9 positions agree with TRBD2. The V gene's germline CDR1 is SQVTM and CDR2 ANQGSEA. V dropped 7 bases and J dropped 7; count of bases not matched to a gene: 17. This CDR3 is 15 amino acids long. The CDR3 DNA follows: TGCAGCGCCCAGGGGGTGCCTAGCGGGGTGGAAGAGCAGTACTTC. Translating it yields CSAQGVPSGVEEQYF.

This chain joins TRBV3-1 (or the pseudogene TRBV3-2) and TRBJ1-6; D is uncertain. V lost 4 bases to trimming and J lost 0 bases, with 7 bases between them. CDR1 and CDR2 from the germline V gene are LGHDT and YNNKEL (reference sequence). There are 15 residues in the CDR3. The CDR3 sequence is CASSRALSYNSPLHF. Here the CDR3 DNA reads TGTGCCAGCAGCCGGGCACTCTCCTATAATTCACCCCTCCACTTT.

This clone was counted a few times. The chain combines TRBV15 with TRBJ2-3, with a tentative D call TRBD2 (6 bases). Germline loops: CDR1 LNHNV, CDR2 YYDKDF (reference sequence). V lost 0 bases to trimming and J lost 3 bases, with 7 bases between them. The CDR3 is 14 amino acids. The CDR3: CATSRDGRTDTQYF. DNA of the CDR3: TGTGCCACCAGCAGAGATGGGAGGACAGATACGCAGTATTTT.

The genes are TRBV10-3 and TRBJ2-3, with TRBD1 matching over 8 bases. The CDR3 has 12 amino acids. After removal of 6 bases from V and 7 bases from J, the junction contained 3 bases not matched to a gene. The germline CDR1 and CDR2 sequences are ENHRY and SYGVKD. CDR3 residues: CAIRQGENTQYF. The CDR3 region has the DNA TGTGCCATCAGACAGGGGGAGAATACGCAGTATTTT.

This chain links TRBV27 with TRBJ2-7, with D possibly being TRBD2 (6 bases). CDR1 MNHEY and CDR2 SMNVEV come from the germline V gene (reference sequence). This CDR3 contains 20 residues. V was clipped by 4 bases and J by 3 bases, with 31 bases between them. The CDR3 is CASSYEGGWAGRVLGYEQYF. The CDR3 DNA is TGTGCCAGCAGTTACGAGGGAGGCTGGGCTGGGCGAGTTCTTGGCTACGAGCAGTACTTC.

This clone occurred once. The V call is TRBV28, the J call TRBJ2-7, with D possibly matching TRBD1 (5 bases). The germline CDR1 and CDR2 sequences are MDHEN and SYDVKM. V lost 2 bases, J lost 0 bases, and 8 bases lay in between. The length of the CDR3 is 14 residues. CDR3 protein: CASSLTGYSYEQYF. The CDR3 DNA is TGTGCCAGCAGTTTAACAGGTTACTCCTACGAGCAGTACTTC.

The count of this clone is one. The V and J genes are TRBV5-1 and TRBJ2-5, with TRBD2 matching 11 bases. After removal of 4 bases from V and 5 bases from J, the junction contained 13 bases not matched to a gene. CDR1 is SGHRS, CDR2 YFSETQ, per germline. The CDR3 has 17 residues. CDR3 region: CASSIRSGGAGGETQYF. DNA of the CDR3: TGCGCCAGCAGCATCCGTAGCGGGGGGGCTGGAGGGGAGACCCAGTACTTC.

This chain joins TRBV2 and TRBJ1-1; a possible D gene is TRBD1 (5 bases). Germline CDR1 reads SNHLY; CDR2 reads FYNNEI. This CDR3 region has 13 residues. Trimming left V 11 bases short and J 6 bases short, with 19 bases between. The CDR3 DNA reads TGTGCCGAAACAGGTTCGGCGGGGCCTGAAGCTTTCTTT. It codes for CAETGSAGPEAFF.

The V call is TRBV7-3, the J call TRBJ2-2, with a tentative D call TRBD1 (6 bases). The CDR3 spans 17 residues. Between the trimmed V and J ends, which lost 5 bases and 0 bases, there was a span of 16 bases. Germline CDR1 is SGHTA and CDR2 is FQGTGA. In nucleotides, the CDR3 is TGTGCCAGCAGCCCCCAGTGGGGGCGGTCGAACACCGGGGAGCTGTTTTTT. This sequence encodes CASSPQWGRSNTGELFF.

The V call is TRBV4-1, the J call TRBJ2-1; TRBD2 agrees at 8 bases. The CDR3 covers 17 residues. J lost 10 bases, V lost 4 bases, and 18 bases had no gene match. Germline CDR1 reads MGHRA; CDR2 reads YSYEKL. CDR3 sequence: CASSPSPSGGIFREQFF. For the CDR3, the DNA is TGCGCCAGCAGCCCATCCCCGAGCGGGGGTATCTTTCGGGAGCAGTTCTTC.

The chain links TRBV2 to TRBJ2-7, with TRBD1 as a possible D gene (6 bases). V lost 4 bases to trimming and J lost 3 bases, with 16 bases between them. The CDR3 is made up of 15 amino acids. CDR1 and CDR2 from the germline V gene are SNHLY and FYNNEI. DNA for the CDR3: TGTGCCAGCAGTGGGGGGCAGGAGCCCTTCTACGAGCAGTACTTC. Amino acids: CASSGGQEPFYEQYF. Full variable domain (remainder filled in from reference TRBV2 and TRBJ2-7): EPEVTQTPSHQVTQMGQEVILRCVPISNHLYFYWYRQILGQKVEFLVSFYNNEISEKSEIFDDQFSVERPDGSNFTLKIRSTKLEDSAMYFCASSGGQEPFYEQYFGPGTRLTVT.

CDR3 sequence reads: CAIRPTGTGNTDTQYF. The DNA for the CDR3 is TGTGCCATCAGACCGACCGGGACAGGGAACACAGATACGCAGTATTTT. The chain uses TRBV10-3 and TRBJ2-3, with 9 bases matching TRBD1. V was pared by 6 bases and J by 2 bases, with 9 bases of the junction left unmatched. The germline V gene has CDR1 ENHRY and CDR2 SYGVKD. CDR3 size: 16 residues.

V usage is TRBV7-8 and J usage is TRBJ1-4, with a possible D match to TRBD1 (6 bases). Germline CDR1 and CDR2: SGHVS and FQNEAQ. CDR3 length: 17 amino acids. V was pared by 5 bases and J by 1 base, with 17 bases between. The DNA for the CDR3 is TGTGCCAGCAGCCTACCGGGTGGGGGCTTAACTAATGAAAAACTGTTTTTT. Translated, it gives CASSLPGGGLTNEKLFF. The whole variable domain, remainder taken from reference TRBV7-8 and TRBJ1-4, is GAGVSQSPRYKVAKRGQDVALRCDPISGHVSLFWYQQALGQGPEFLTYFQNEAQLDKSGLPSDRFFAERPEGSVSTLKIQRTQQEDSAVYLCASSLPGGGLTNEKLFFGSGTQLSVL.

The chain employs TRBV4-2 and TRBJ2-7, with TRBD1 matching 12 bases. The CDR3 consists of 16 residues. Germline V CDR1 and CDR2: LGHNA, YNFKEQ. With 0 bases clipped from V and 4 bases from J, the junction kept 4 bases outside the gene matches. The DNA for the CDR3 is TGTGCCAGCAGCCAAGACCCGGGACAGGGGGCATACGAGCAGTACTTC. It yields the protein CASSQDPGQGAYEQYF.